The T cell receptor beta chain under discussion was sequenced for a study of identical twins. There were only healthy Caucasians among the donors. The sample holds a few counts of this clonotype. Looked up from germline, CDR1 is SEHNR and CDR2 is FQNEAQ (reference sequence). The ends lost 5 bases at V and 3 bases at J; junction bases unmatched: 6. The CDR3 length is 14 residues. Template switching added a universal primer site, and cDNA bore unique molecular identifiers. Each CDR3 protein is one row after TCRdb ran MiXCR on the 5' RACE reads. The repertoire consists of about 340,000 distinct CDR3 sequences, with 12% occurring once and the leading ten covering more than 6%. The data were also submitted as part of a second study, on yellow fever vaccine responses in identical twins.

The receptor was derived from a young woman in good health. Sequencing was carried out using CD8+ T cells sorted from blood. The V call is TRBV7-9, the J call TRBJ2-5; 7 bases match TRBD1. Here the CDR3 reads CASSTGTAKETQYF. The CDR3 DNA follows: TGTGCCAGCAGCACGGGGACAGCCAAAGAGACCCAGTACTTC. Looking up the rest from reference TRBV7-9 and TRBJ2-5 gives the full variable domain: DTGVSQNPRHKITKRGQNVTFRCDPISEHNRLYWYRQTLGQGPEFLTYFQNEAQLEKSRLLSDRFSAERPKGSFSTLEIQRTEQGDSAMYLCASSTGTAKETQYFGPGTRLLVL.